Sequencing of this T cell receptor beta chain was carried out in a study of blood T cell repertoires in COVID-19. CDR1 is SEHNR, CDR2 FQNEAQ, per germline (reference sequence). The CDR3 loop spans 14 amino acids. The V gene lost 4 bases and the J gene lost 0 bases, with 7 bases spanning the gap. This clone was detected only a few times. Original analysis: From reference gene primer amplification, estimates of nucleated cell counts were derived. This table comes from immunoSEQ multiplex PCR, and its TCRdb copy is limited to in-frame clones, with some not included. V and J calls and clone size are copied from that table; D and trimming were computed from the DNA. In the table there are about 130,000 clones, about four fifths of which are singletons.

The TCR comes from a man aged 35-49 years with active or convalescent COVID-19. The specimen was peripheral blood. The chain combines TRBV7-9 with TRBJ1-5, with no clear D. The CDR3 here is CASSSTLSNQPQHF. The DNA of the CDR3 is TGTGCCAGCAGCTCGACACTTAGCAATCAGCCCCAGCATTTT.